These T cell receptor beta chains were read from a single sample in a study of blood T cell repertoires in COVID-19. Assay used: immunoSEQ multiplex PCR; TCRdb lists only in-frame clones, some missing. The sample includes under 250,000 clones, around four fifths seen only once; the top ten take roughly 8.2%. What was sequenced was peripheral blood. The receptor source for this set is a woman between 45 and 60 years old with acute or convalescent COVID-19. CDR3s include the opening cysteine and the closing phenylalanine or tryptophan.

cdr3_aa j_call v_call
CASSLRQGSGNTIYF TRBJ1-3 TRBV6-6
CASSLIRDTFDTIYF TRBJ1-3 TRBV11-2
CASAAGVYNEQFF TRBJ2-1 TRBV12-5
CASSSDSNTEAFF TRBJ1-1 TRBV7-3
CASSGRQGNGELFF TRBJ2-2 TRBV19
CASSSPPSGRYEQYF TRBJ2-7 TRBV28
CASSLDRRTDTQYF TRBJ2-3 TRBV13
CATSDLPSGGYNEQFF TRBJ2-1 TRBV24-1
CASSFDRVIQETQYF TRBJ2-5 TRBV11-2
CSGRQGASTEAFF TRBJ1-1 TRBV29-1
CAGRGEFNSPLHF TRBJ1-6 TRBV30
CASSLLPTGDTQYF TRBJ2-3 TRBV5-1
CASSESGLAEGYTGELFF TRBJ2-2 TRBV25-1